This T cell receptor (beta chain) was identified during a study of blood T cells in healthy people across ages. Study outcomes and limitations: Comparison with aged donors showed that long-lived donors had more naive CD4+ cells and higher diversity. While age rose, TCR beta diversity per million T cells dropped in a roughly linear way.

Germline assignment: CDR1 SGHTA and CDR2 FQGTGA. V was cut by 1 base and J by 7 bases, with 13 bases left in between. The CDR3 is made up of 14 amino acids. A remark on this clonotype: What it binds is not known.

For the second PCR, which ran for about 7 to 11 cycles, a sample-barcoded 5' primer and a J-beta primer mix were used. TCRdb analysed the 5' RACE reads with MiXCR anew, one entry per CDR3 protein. This sample has approximately 800,000 distinct CDR3 sequences; less than 80% occur once, and the top ten carry 28%. Healthy Caucasian individuals from Russia aged about 6 to 90 served as donors. At least 5.5 micrograms of total RNA were extracted per sample. Sequences were obtained from blood. The genes are TRBV7-3 and TRBJ2-5, with D possibly TRBD2 on 6 matching bases. This TCR was recovered from a man younger than 40 in good health. The CDR3 region is CASSLRSSEGTQYF. For the CDR3, the DNA is TGTGCCAGCAGCTTAAGGTCTAGCGAAGGGACCCAGTACTTC.